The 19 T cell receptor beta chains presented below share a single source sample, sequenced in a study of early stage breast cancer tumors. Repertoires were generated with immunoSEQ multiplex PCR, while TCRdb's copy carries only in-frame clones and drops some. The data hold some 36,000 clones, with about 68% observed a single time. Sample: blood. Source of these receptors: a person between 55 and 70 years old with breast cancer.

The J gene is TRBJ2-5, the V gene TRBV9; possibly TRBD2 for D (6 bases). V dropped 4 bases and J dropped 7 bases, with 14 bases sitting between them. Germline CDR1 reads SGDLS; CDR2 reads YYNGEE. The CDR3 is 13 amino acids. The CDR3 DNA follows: TGTGCCAGCAGCTTAACGGGGGAAACGACCCAGTACTTC. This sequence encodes CASSLTGETTQYF. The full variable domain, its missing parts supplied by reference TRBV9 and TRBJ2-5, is DSGVTQTPKHLITATGQRVTLRCSPRSGDLSVYWYQQSLDQGLQFLIQYYNGEERAKGNILERFSAQQFPDLHSELNLSSLELGDSALYFCASSLTGETTQYFGPGTRLLVL.

The CDR3 DNA is TGCGCCAGCAGCCCAGGCGGCCGTAGCGGCCTACCCTACGAGCAGTACTTC. Protein product: CASSPGGRSGLPYEQYF. V gene TRBV5-1 combines with J gene TRBJ2-5; maybe TRBD2 (6 bases). The assigned J gene may be wrong: the sequence end matches TRBJ2-7 better. Germline lookup yields CDR1 SGHRS and CDR2 YFSETQ. This CDR3 region has 17 residues.

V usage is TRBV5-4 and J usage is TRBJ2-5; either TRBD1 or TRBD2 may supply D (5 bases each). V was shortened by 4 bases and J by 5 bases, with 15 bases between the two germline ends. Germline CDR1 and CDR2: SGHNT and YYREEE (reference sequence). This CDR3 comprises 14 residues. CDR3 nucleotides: TGTGCCAGCAGCGAGGGGACGGCCCGGGAGACCCAGTACTTC. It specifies CASSEGTARETQYF.

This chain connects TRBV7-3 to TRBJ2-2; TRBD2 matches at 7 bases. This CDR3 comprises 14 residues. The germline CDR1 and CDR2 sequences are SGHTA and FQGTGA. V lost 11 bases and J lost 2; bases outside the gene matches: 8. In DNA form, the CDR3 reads TGTGCCGGGGGGAGGGACTCTAACACCGGGGAGCTGTTTTTT. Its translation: CAGGRDSNTGELFF.

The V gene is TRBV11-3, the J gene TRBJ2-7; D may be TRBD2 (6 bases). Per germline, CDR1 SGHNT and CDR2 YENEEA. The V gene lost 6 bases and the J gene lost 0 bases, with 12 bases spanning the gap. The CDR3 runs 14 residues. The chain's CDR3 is CASSSDGSSYEQYF. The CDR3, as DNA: TGTGCCAGCAGTTCAGACGGGAGCTCCTACGAGCAGTACTTC.

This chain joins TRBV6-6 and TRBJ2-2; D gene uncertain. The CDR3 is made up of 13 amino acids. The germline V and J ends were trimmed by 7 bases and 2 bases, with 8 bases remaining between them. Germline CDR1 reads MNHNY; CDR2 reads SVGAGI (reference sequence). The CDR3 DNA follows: TGTGCCAGCACGAGAAGCAACACCGGGGAGCTGTTTTTT. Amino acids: CASTRSNTGELFF.

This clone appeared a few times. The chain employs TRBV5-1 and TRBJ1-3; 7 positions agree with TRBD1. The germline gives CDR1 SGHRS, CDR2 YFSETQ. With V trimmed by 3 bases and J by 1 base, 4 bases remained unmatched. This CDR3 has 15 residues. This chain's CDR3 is CASSSQGESGNTIYF. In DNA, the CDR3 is TGCGCCAGCAGCTCGCAGGGGGAGTCTGGAAACACCATATATTTT.

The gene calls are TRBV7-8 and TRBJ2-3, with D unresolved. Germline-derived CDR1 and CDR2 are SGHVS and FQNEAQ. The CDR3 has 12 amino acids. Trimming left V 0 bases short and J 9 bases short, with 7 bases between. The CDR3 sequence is CASSLAPRTQYF. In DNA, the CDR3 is TGTGCCAGCAGCTTAGCCCCTAGAACGCAGTATTTT.

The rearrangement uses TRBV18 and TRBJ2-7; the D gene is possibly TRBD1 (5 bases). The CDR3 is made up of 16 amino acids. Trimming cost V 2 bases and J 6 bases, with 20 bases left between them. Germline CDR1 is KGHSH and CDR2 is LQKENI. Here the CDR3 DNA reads TGTGCCAGCTCACCAGGAAGACAGTCGCGTTTGCGCGAGCAGTACTTC. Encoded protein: CASSPGRQSRLREQYF.

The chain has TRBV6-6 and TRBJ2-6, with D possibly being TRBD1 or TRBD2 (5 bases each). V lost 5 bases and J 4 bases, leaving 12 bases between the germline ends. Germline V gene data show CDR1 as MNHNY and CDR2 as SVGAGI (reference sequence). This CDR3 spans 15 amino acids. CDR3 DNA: TGTGCCAGCAGTATACAAGGGACCGGGGCCAACGTCCTGACTTTC. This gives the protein CASSIQGTGANVLTF.

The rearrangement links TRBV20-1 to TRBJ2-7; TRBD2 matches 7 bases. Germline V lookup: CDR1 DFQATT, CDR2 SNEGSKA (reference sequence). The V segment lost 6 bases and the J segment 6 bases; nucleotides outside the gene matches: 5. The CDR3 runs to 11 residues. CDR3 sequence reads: CSAGLGREQYF. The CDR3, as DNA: TGCAGTGCCGGACTAGGTCGCGAGCAGTACTTC.

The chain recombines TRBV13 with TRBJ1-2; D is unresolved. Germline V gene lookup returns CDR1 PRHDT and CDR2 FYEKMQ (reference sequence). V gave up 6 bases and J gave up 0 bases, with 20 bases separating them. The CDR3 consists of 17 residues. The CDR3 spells CASRQTPLQLANYGYTF. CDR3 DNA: TGTGCCAGCAGACAGACACCTTTACAGTTAGCTAACTATGGCTACACCTTC.

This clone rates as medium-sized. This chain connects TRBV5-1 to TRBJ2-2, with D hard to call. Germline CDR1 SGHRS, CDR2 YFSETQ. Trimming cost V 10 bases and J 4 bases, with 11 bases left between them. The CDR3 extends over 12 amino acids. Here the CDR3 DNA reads TGCGCCGGCCTGGCGCCCACCGGGGAGCTGTTTTTT. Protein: CAGLAPTGELFF.

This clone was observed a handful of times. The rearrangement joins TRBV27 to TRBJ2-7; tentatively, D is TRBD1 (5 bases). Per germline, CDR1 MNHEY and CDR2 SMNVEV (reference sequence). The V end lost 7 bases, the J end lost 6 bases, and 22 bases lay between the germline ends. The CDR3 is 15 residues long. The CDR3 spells CASTLTQGRSSEQYF. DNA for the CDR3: TGTGCCAGCACTCTGACTCAGGGTCGTTCGAGCGAGCAGTACTTC.

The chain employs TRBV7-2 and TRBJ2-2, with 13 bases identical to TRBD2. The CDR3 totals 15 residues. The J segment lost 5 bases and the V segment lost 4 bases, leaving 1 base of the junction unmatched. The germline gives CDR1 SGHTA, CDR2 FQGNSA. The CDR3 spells CASSSTSGGTGELFF. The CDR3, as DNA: TGTGCCAGCAGCTCGACTAGCGGGGGGACCGGGGAGCTGTTTTTT.

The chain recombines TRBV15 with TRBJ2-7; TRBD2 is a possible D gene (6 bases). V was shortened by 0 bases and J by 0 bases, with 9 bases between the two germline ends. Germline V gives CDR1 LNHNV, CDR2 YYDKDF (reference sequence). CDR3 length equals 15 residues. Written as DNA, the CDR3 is TGTGCCACCAGCAGAGATACAGCGGGCTCCTACGAGCAGTACTTC. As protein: CATSRDTAGSYEQYF.

This chain's CDR3 is CASSQVSLAGGHEQYF. CDR3 nucleotide sequence: TGTGCCAGCAGCCAAGTATCACTAGCGGGAGGCCACGAGCAGTACTTC. The chain is built from TRBV4-2 and TRBJ2-7; TRBD2 matches 12 bases. Germline lookup yields CDR1 LGHNA and CDR2 YNFKEQ. CDR3 length: 16 residues. V lost 1 base to trimming and J lost 5 bases; unmatched junction nucleotides: 6.

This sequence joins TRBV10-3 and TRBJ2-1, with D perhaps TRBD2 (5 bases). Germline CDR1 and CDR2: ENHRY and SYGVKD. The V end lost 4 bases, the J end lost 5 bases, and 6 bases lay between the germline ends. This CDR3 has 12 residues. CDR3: CAISGTHNEQFF. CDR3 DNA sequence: TGTGCCATCAGTGGGACTCACAATGAGCAGTTCTTC.

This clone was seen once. For the CDR3, the DNA is TGTGCCAGCACCCCAGCGGGAGCTGAGACCCAGTACTTC. It codes for CASTPAGAETQYF. This sequence joins TRBV28 and TRBJ2-5, with 8 positions matching TRBD2. The germline CDR1 and CDR2 sequences are MDHEN and SYDVKM. CDR3 size: 13 residues. Trimming took 7 bases from V and 5 from J; bases not matched to a gene: 6. Based on the CDR3 plus reference TRBV28 and TRBJ2-5, the full variable domain is DVKVTQSSRYLVKRTGEKVFLECVQDMDHENMFWYRQDPGLGLRLIYFSYDVKMKEKGDIPEGYSVSREKKERFSLILESASTNQTSMYLCASTPAGAETQYFGPGTRLLVL.